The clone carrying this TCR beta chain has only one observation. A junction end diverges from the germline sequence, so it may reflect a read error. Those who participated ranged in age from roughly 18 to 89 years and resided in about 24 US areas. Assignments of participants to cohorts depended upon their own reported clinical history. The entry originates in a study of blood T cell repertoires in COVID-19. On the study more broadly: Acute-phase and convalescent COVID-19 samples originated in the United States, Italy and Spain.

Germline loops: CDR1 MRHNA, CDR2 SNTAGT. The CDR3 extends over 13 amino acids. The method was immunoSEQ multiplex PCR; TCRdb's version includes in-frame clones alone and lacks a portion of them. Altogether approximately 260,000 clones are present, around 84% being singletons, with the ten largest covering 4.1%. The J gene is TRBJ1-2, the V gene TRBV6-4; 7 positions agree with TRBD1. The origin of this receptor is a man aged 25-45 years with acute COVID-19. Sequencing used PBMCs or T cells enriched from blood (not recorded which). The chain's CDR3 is CASSTGGGYGYTF. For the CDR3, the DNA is TGTGCCAGCTCTACCGGAGGGGGCTATGGCTACACCTTT.